The clone carrying this TCR beta chain was observed a handful of times. A second about 7 to 12 cycle PCR used barcoded and J-beta primers. TCRdb passed the 5' RACE reads through MiXCR, listing each CDR3 protein once. The table has about 800,000 distinct CDR3 sequences, 35% to 50% seen once. This entry belongs to a study of blood T cells in healthy people across ages. About the research overall: Template switching caught about one barcoded beta molecule for each two T cells.

Extraction of total RNA produced a minimum of 5.5 micrograms from each sample. The receptor's source is an elderly man in good health. The sample consisted of blood.

CDR3 nucleotides: TGCGCCAGCAGCCAATCCCCGCCCGTTTACTCCTACAATGAGCAGTTCTTC. The encoded protein is CASSQSPPVYSYNEQFF. The chain is built from TRBV4-3 and TRBJ2-1; no definite D call. The CDR3 runs 17 residues. Germline V CDR1 and CDR2: LGHNA, YSLEER. V dropped 2 bases and J dropped 0 bases, with 14 bases sitting between them.